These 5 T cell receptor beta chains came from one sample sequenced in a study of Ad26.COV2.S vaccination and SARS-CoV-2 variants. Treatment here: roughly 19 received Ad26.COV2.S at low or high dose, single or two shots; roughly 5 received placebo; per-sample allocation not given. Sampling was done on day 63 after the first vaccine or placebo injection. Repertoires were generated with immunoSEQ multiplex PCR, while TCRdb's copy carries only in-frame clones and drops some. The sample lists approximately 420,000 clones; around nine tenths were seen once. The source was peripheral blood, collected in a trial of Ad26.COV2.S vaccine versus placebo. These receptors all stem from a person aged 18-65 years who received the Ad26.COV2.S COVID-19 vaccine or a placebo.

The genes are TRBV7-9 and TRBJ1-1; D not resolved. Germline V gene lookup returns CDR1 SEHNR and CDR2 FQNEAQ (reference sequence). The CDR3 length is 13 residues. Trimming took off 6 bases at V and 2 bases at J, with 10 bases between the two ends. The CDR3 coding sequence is TGTGCCAGCAGTGGGAAAGGAAACACTGAAGCTTTCTTT. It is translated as CASSGKGNTEAFF.

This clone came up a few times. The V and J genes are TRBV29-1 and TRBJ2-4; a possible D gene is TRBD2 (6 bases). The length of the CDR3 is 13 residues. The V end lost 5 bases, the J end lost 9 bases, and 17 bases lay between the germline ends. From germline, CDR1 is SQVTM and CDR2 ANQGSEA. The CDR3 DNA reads TGCAGCGTTTCCCCGGGACTTTCAGGCATTCAGTACTTC. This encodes CSVSPGLSGIQYF.

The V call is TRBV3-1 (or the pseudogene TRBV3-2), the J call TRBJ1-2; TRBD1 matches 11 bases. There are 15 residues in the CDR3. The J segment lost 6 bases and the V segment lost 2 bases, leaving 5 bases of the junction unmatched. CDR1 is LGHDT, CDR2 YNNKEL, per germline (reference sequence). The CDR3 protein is CASSQPGQGVHGYTF. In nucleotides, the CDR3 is TGTGCCAGCAGCCAACCGGGACAGGGGGTACATGGCTACACCTTC.

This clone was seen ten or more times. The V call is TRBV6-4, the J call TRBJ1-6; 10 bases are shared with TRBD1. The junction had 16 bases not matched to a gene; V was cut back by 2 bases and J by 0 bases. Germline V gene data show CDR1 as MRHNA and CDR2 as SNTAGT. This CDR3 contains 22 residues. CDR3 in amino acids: CASSDPRYRTGGRISYNSPLHF. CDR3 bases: TGTGCCAGCAGTGACCCTCGATACCGGACAGGGGGTCGAATCTCCTATAATTCACCCCTCCACTTT.

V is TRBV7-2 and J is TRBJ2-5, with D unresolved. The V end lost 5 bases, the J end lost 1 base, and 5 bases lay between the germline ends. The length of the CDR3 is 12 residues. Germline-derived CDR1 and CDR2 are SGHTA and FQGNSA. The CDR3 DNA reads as TGTGCCAGCAGCCCTTTCCAAGAGACCCAGTACTTC. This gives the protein CASSPFQETQYF.